Sequencing of this T cell receptor (beta chain) was carried out in a study of T cell repertoires in cytomegalovirus infection. Study-wide results and limits: Summed frequency of public TCR beta families distinguished CMV carriers with the relevant HLA.

This clonotype has at least ten counts. Its antigen is unknown. TCRdb re-called the reads through MiXCR, storing one row per CDR3 protein. Here the sample spans roughly 920,000 distinct CDR3 sequences, around 32% being singletons. In germline, CDR1 is SGHVS, CDR2 FNYEAQ. V shed 5 bases and J shed 5 bases, with 18 bases lying between them. The CDR3 totals 15 residues. Sequencing used cultured CD8+ T cells from PBMCs, obtained from culture after CMV antigen stimulation. The chain uses TRBV7-6 and TRBJ2-5; D assignment may be TRBD1 or TRBD2 (7 bases each). The clonotype comes from a human donor in good health (CMV status not recorded). Some clones in this sample may be carry-over from other donors' samples. CDR3 protein: CASSPGGGRDETQYF. As DNA, the CDR3 is TGTGCCAGCAGCCCAGGGGGGGGCCGGGATGAGACCCAGTACTTC.